This T cell receptor beta chain was sequenced for a study of OX40 agonist ivuxolimab in advanced cancers. General study points: Some nonresponders also had low normalized T-cell clonal expansion. The specificity for antigen of the expanded peripheral T cells was not determined.

Data came from immunoSEQ multiplex PCR; TCRdb stores just in-frame clones and leaves some out. The table includes tens of thousands of clones, approximately 78% detected once. The V gene lost 1 base and the J gene lost 5 bases, with 8 bases spanning the gap. CDR1 and CDR2 from the germline V gene are SGHVS and FQNEAQ. The CDR3 runs to 13 residues. This clone occurred once. Its antigen remains unidentified. This TCR came from an adult with an advanced solid tumor such as melanoma, head and neck, liver or kidney cancer. The chain combines TRBV7-8 with TRBJ2-5; D is unresolved. The sequencing used CD4+ or CD8+ T cells sorted from blood, collected in a trial of the OX40 agonist ivuxolimab. CDR3 amino acids: CASSLDVYETQYF. The CDR3 DNA reads TGTGCCAGCAGCTTAGATGTGTATGAGACCCAGTACTTC.